The 22 T cell receptor beta chains presented below share a single source sample, sequenced in a study of blood T cell repertoires in COVID-19. Profiling relied on immunoSEQ multiplex PCR, and the TCRdb table lists in-frame clones only, not all of them. This sample has approximately 89,000 clones; about 96% occur once, and the top ten carry more than 4%. The source material was peripheral blood. Every receptor here comes from a human donor with active COVID-19. The donor label of this sample is uncertain.

The chain has TRBV24-1 and TRBJ1-2; a possible D gene is TRBD1 (6 bases). From germline, CDR1 is KGHDR and CDR2 SFDVKD. V lost 4 bases, J lost 5 bases, and 7 bases lay in between. There are 12 residues in the CDR3. The CDR3, as DNA: TGTGCCACCAGTGAAACAGGGTATGGCTACACCTTC. This gives the protein CATSETGYGYTF.

This clone appeared a single time. The chain carries TRBV3-1 (or the pseudogene TRBV3-2) and TRBJ2-7; D unclear. V lost 1 base to trimming and J lost 0 bases, with 10 bases between them. The CDR3 spans 15 residues. Germline assignment: CDR1 LGHDT and CDR2 YNNKEL (reference sequence). The CDR3 loop is CASSQVYGYSYEQYF. The CDR3 DNA sequence: TGTGCCAGCAGCCAAGTATACGGGTACTCCTACGAGCAGTACTTC.

This clone came up once. The J gene is TRBJ2-5, the V gene TRBV7-9; D gene unclear. The germline V gene has CDR1 SEHNR and CDR2 FQNEAQ (reference sequence). The CDR3 contains 13 residues. Between the trimmed V and J ends, which lost 1 base and 3 bases, there was a span of 6 bases. The CDR3 here is CASSLVREETQYF. CDR3 DNA: TGTGCCAGCAGCTTAGTGCGAGAAGAGACCCAGTACTTC.

The chain employs TRBV6-5 and TRBJ1-5, with TRBD1 matching over 7 bases. V shed 7 bases and J 5 bases; nucleotides not matched to a gene: 5. The V gene's germline CDR1 is MNHEY and CDR2 SVGAGI. CDR3 length: 13 amino acids. This chain's CDR3 is CASTNRGDQPQHF. The CDR3 DNA reads TGTGCCAGCACGAACAGGGGAGATCAGCCCCAGCATTTT.

The chain couples TRBV4-1 to TRBJ1-2; tentatively, D is TRBD1 (6 bases). Trimming took 1 base from V and 4 from J, leaving 10 bases between them. CDR1 and CDR2 from the germline V gene are MGHRA and YSYEKL. This CDR3 has 14 amino acids. CDR3: CASSQVLRGYGYTF. The CDR3 nucleotides are TGCGCCAGCAGCCAAGTTCTCAGGGGCTATGGCTACACCTTC.

The chain employs TRBV7-9 and TRBJ1-1; TRBD1 aligns across 12 bases. The CDR3 extends over 15 amino acids. Losses at the gene ends were 5 bases for V and 6 bases for J; bases not matched to a gene: 7. Germline assignment: CDR1 SEHNR and CDR2 FQNEAQ (reference sequence). CDR3 DNA sequence: TGTGCCAGCAGCCTAGGGACAGGGGGCCGCTCTGAAGCTTTCTTT. As protein: CASSLGTGGRSEAFF.

The V call is TRBV3-1 (or the pseudogene TRBV3-2), the J call TRBJ2-1, with TRBD1 as a possible D gene (6 bases). CDR3 length equals 14 residues. The ends were cut back, 1 base at V and 7 bases at J, with 11 bases in the middle. The germline V gene has CDR1 LGHDT and CDR2 YNNKEL (reference sequence). The CDR3 is CASSQGRTGNEQFF. CDR3 nucleotide sequence: TGTGCCAGCAGCCAAGGACGAACAGGGAATGAGCAGTTCTTC.

DNA for the CDR3: TGTGCCAGTAGTATCCGCGGTAGCTCTGGGGCCAACGTCCTGACTTTC. The encoded protein is CASSIRGSSGANVLTF. This sequence joins TRBV19 and TRBJ2-6; no clear D gene. CDR3 size: 16 residues. With 3 bases removed from V and 0 bases from J, the gap between germline ends came to 9 bases. Germline-derived CDR1 and CDR2 are LNHDA and SQIVND (reference sequence).

The V gene is TRBV19, the J gene TRBJ1-5; the match to TRBD1 covers 9 bases. Germline values: CDR1 LNHDA, CDR2 SQIVND (reference sequence). V shed 7 bases and J 2 bases; nucleotides not matched to a gene: 3. The CDR3 is made up of 14 amino acids. The CDR3 sequence: CASTRTGGNQPQHF. In DNA, the CDR3 is TGTGCCAGTACCCGGACAGGGGGCAATCAGCCCCAGCATTTT.

The chain recombines TRBV11-3 with TRBJ2-7; D is unresolved. V was trimmed by 3 bases and J by 3 bases, leaving 6 bases between them. CDR1 is SGHNT, CDR2 YENEEA, per germline. The CDR3 is 12 amino acids. Here the CDR3 reads CASSFSSYEQYF. Written as DNA, the CDR3 is TGTGCCAGCAGCTTTAGTAGCTACGAGCAGTACTTC.

The genes are TRBV7-9 and TRBJ2-2; possible D gene TRBD2, 5 bases. The germline gives CDR1 SEHNR, CDR2 FQNEAQ (reference sequence). The V end lost 3 bases, the J end lost 8 bases, and 7 bases lay between the germline ends. The CDR3 extends over 12 amino acids. The CDR3 nucleotides are TGTGCCAGCAGCTTGTGGGAGGGGGAGCTGTTTTTT. Its protein is CASSLWEGELFF.

The rearrangement joins TRBV11-2 to TRBJ2-7; D might be TRBD2 (6 bases). CDR1 is SGHAT and CDR2 is FQNNGV in the germline V gene. The CDR3 loop spans 12 amino acids. Trimming pared 8 bases from V and 2 bases from J, leaving 10 bases between. CDR3 nucleotides: TGTGCCAGCCAGGAGGGAGCCTACGAGCAGTACTTC. Protein product: CASQEGAYEQYF.

The chain links TRBV9 to TRBJ2-3; the D gene is possibly TRBD2 (5 bases). The length of the CDR3 is 18 residues. In germline, CDR1 is SGDLS, CDR2 YYNGEE. The V end lost 1 base, the J end lost 0 bases, and 18 bases lay between the germline ends. CDR3 region: CASSVYSDPWGSTDTQYF. The CDR3 DNA follows: TGTGCCAGCAGCGTATATAGCGACCCATGGGGTAGCACAGATACGCAGTATTTT.

The table lists this clone with a few counts. The rearrangement uses TRBV9 and TRBJ2-7; 7 positions agree with TRBD1. The CDR3 contains 16 residues. The germline V gene has CDR1 SGDLS and CDR2 YYNGEE. The trim removed 0 bases at V and 5 bases at J, leaving 11 bases unmatched. CDR3 in amino acids: CASSVGPSVGGHEQYF. The CDR3 DNA sequence: TGTGCCAGCAGCGTAGGCCCCTCTGTAGGGGGCCACGAGCAGTACTTC.

The chain recombines TRBV19 with TRBJ2-2; 10 bases are shared with TRBD2. Germline V CDR1 and CDR2: LNHDA, SQIVND (reference sequence). The junction had 5 bases not matched to a gene; V was cut back by 6 bases and J by 1 base. CDR3 length: 16 amino acids. CDR3 sequence (DNA): TGTGCCAGTAGAACATTAGCGGGGGGGAACACCGGGGAGCTGTTTTTT. Residues: CASRTLAGGNTGELFF.

This clone was detected once. An end of the junction differs from the germline gene, which may be a read error. The chain carries TRBV18 and TRBJ2-7; TRBD1 matches 8 bases. Germline CDR1 reads KGHSH; CDR2 reads LQKENI. This CDR3 comprises 15 residues. This CDR3 is CASSPLPGQVGEQYF. DNA for the CDR3: TGTGCCAGCTCGCCACTCCCGGGACAGGTGGGTGAGCAGTACTTC.

The V and J genes are TRBV14 and TRBJ1-1; D perhaps matches TRBD1 (5 bases). CDR1 and CDR2 (germline): SGHDN, FVKESK. The CDR3 spans 13 residues. Trimming removed 5 bases from V and 1 base from J, with 8 bases in between. In nucleotides, the CDR3 is TGTGCCAGCAGCGGAGGGACGAACACTGAAGCTTTCTTT. This codes for CASSGGTNTEAFF.

The rearrangement joins TRBV5-1 to TRBJ1-2; a weak D match, TRBD1 (5 bases). The CDR3 sequence is 13 residues long. From germline, CDR1 is SGHRS and CDR2 YFSETQ. The V end lost 2 bases, the J end lost 6 bases, and 11 bases lay between the germline ends. The CDR3 region is CASSFETENGYTF. The CDR3 DNA reads as TGCGCCAGCAGCTTCGAGACAGAAAATGGCTACACCTTC. Together with reference TRBV5-1 and TRBJ1-2, the CDR3 gives the full variable domain: KAGVTQTPRYLIKTRGQQVTLSCSPISGHRSVSWYQQTPGQGLQFLFEYFSETQRNKGNFPGRFSGRQFSNSRSEMNVSTLELGDSALYLCASSFETENGYTFGSGTRLTVV.

The CDR3 DNA sequence: TGTGCCAGTAGTATCGATCGACAGGGGAGGACCCAGTACTTC. As protein: CASSIDRQGRTQYF. The chain has TRBV19 and TRBJ2-5, with TRBD1 matching 8 bases. This CDR3 spans 14 amino acids. Germline CDR1 is LNHDA and CDR2 is SQIVND (reference sequence). Trimming cost V 3 bases and J 7 bases; bases outside gene matches: 7.

The CDR3 loop reads CASSQGRWQPQHF. For the CDR3, the DNA is TGCGCCAGCAGCCAAGGGCGGTGGCAGCCCCAGCATTTT. This chain joins TRBV4-1 and TRBJ1-5, with D hard to call. The V and J ends lost 1 base and 7 bases respectively, with 8 bases between them. CDR3 length equals 13 residues. The germline CDR1 and CDR2 sequences are MGHRA and YSYEKL.

The CDR3 bases are TGTGCCAGCAGCTCGAGGACAGGGGGAACCTACAATGAGCAGTTCTTC. This gives the protein CASSSRTGGTYNEQFF. The gene calls are TRBV5-4 and TRBJ2-1, with 10 bases that match TRBD1. After removal of 3 bases from V and 2 bases from J, the junction contained 5 bases not matched to a gene. This CDR3 is built from 16 residues. In germline, CDR1 is SGHNT, CDR2 YYREEE (reference sequence).

This clone was seen more than once but under ten times. The chain uses TRBV29-1 and TRBJ1-5, with D possibly TRBD1 on 5 matching bases. Between the trimmed V and J ends, which lost 6 bases and 3 bases, there was a span of 9 bases. This CDR3 contains 12 residues. In germline, CDR1 is SQVTM, CDR2 ANQGSEA. The CDR3 nucleotides are TGCAGCGTAGGGGCTGCCAATCAGCCCCAGCATTTT. Its protein product is CSVGAANQPQHF.